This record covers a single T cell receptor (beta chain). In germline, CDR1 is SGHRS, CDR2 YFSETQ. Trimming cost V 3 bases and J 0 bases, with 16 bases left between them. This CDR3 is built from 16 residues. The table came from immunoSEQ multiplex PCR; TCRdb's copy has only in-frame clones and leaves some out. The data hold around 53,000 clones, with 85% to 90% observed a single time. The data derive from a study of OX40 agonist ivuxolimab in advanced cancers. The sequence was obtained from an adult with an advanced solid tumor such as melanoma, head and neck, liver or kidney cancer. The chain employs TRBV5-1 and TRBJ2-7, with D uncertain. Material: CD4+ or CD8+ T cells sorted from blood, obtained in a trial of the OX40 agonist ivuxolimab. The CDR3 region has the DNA TGCGCCAGCAGCTACCAGGCTGGCGCAAACTCCTACGAGCAGTACTTC. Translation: CASSYQAGANSYEQYF.